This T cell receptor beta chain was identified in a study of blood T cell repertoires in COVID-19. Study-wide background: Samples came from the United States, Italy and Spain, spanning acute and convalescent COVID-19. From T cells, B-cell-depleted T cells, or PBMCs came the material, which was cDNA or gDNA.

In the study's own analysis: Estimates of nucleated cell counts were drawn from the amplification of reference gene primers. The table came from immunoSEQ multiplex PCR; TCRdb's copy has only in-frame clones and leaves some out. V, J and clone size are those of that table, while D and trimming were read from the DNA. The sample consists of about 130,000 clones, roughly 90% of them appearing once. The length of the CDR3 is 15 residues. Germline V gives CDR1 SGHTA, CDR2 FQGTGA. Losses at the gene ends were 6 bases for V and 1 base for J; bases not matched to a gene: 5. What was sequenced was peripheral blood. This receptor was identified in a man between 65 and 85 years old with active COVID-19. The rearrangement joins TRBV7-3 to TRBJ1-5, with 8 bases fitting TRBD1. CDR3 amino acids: CASRRQGKSNQPQHF. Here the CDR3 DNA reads TGTGCCAGCAGAAGACAGGGGAAAAGCAATCAGCCCCAGCATTTT.